The rows below give T cell receptor beta chains drawn from one sample of a study of shared clonotypes between healthy human individuals. Produced via immunoSEQ multiplex PCR; TCRdb's table is partial and in-frame only. The sample contains about 680,000 clones, around 92% of which appear only once. The specimen sequenced was naive CD8+ T cells sorted from blood. These TCRs come from a man in his thirties or forties in good health. Both conserved end residues are part of each CDR3. D genes are given only for firm matches. Not all rows give a size; the values are once, few, many and, for expanded clones, a class.

D	J	size	V	DNA	CDR3
-	TRBJ2-5	once	TRBV5-6	TGTGCCAGCAGCCTTACACAACAACAAGAGACCCAGTACTTC	CASSLTQQQETQYF
-	TRBJ1-5	-	TRBV10-3	TGTGCCATCAGTGAGTCCGGGGTTGAGGGACAGCCCCAGCATTTT	CAISESGVEGQPQHF
TRBD1	TRBJ2-7	-	TRBV27	TGTGCCAGCAGTTTAACCGGGACAGCCTCCTACGAGCAGTACTTC	CASSLTGTASYEQYF
-	TRBJ2-1	once	TRBV27	TGTGCCAGCAGTTCACCCCCGTTGCATAGCCGGAACGAGCAGTTCTTC	CASSSPPLHSRNEQFF
-	TRBJ2-1	-	TRBV10-3	TGTGCCATCTTGGGACACGATAGCAATGAGCAGTTCTTC	CAILGHDSNEQFF
-	TRBJ2-7	-	TRBV7-9	TGTGCCAGCTCCCTCTATTCCAATGAGGAGCAGTACTTC	CASSLYSNEEQYF
-	TRBJ2-5	once	TRBV7-8	TGTGCCAGCAGCTTAGAGGGCCAGAGAAGAGAATTCCAGTACTTC	CASSLEGQRREFQYF
-	TRBJ2-7	-	TRBV7-2	TGTGCCAGCAGCTTCGCGGGTGGGACCTACGAGCAGTACTTC	CASSFAGGTYEQYF
-	TRBJ1-2	-	TRBV28	TGTGCCAGCAGTCCATCCTATGGCTACACCTTC	CASSPSYGYTF
TRBD2	TRBJ2-7	-	TRBV5-1	TGCGCCAGCAGCTTGGCCGGGGGAACTAGCGGGACGCACGAGCAGTACTTC	CASSLAGGTSGTHEQYF
TRBD1	TRBJ2-1	-	TRBV15	TGTGCCACCAGCAGAGGCGAGACAGGGGAGGTCAACAATGAGCAGTTCTTC	CATSRGETGEVNNEQFF
-	TRBJ1-5	-	TRBV2	TGTGCCAGCAGTGAAGGGGGCCAGCGCAATCAGCCCCAGCATTTT	CASSEGGQRNQPQHF
-	TRBJ2-3	-	TRBV28	TGTGCCAGCACCCCCCTGACCAGCACAGATACGCAGTATTTT	CASTPLTSTDTQYF
TRBD2	TRBJ2-4	once	TRBV6-1	TGTGCCAGCAGTGAATTTCCGGGACTAGCGGGAGAGGTTTATATTGGGGCCAAAAACATTCAGTACTTC	CASSEFPGLAGEVYIGAKNIQYF
TRBD1	TRBJ2-1	-	TRBV19	TGTGCCAGTAGTGTCTTACCGGGACAGTACAACAATGAGCAGTTCTTC	CASSVLPGQYNNEQFF
TRBD1	TRBJ2-7	-	TRBV5-1	TGCGCCAGCAGCTTGGAGGGGACAGCCACCTACGAGCAGTACTTC	CASSLEGTATYEQYF
-	TRBJ2-1	once	TRBV2	TGTGCCAGCTACCCGGGGTTCTCCTACAATGAGCAGTTCTTC	CASYPGFSYNEQFF
-	TRBJ2-1	-	TRBV29-1	TGCAGCGTTCCGGGGGACCGTTACAATGAGCAGTTCTTC	CSVPGDRYNEQFF
-	TRBJ1-1	-	TRBV9	TGTGCCAGCAGCGTCTTAGGGGACTTTGACACTGAAGCTTTCTTT	CASSVLGDFDTEAFF
-	TRBJ2-3	-	TRBV15	TGTGCCACCAGCAGAGATGCGGGGGCCGCAGATACGCAGTATTTT	CATSRDAGAADTQYF
TRBD2	TRBJ2-7	-	TRBV30	TGTGCCTGGAGTGGGACGGGAGGTCCTATCTACGAGCAGTACTTC	CAWSGTGGPIYEQYF
TRBD2	TRBJ2-1	few	TRBV19	TGTGCCAGTAGTATAGCCGGCGGGAGCTATGAGCAGTTCTTC	CASSIAGGSYEQFF
-	TRBJ2-1	-	TRBV4-3	TGCGCCAGCAGCCAAGATAGGCCTTCCTGGAGCTCCTACAATGAGCAGTTCTTC	CASSQDRPSWSSYNEQFF
TRBD2	TRBJ2-7	-	TRBV6-1	TGTGCCAGCAGTGAGGGACTAGCGGGAGTGGTAGGGGAGCAGTACTTC	CASSEGLAGVVGEQYF
-	TRBJ2-7	-	TRBV7-9	TGTGCCAGCAGCTGGTGGCCAGGCGCCGAGCAGTACTTC	CASSWWPGAEQYF
-	TRBJ2-7	once	TRBV27	TGTGCCAGCAGTTTGAGGGGCTTCGCTTCCGAGCAGTACTTC	CASSLRGFASEQYF
TRBD1	TRBJ2-3	-	TRBV2	TGTGCCAGCAGTCCTACAGGGGACCCATTCACAGATACGCAGTATTTT	CASSPTGDPFTDTQYF
-	TRBJ2-2	-	TRBV19	TGTGCCAGTAGTCCGGGACTCCTCACCGGGGAGCTGTTTTTT	CASSPGLLTGELFF
-	TRBJ2-1	-	TRBV10-2	TGCGCCAGCAGTGAACTCGTACGGACTCAGAGCCTATACAATGAGCAGTTCTTC	CASSELVRTQSLYNEQFF
TRBD2	TRBJ2-5	-	TRBV5-1	TGCGCCAGCAGCTGGACACTAGCGGAATTGGCCCAAGAGACCCAGTACTTC	CASSWTLAELAQETQYF
TRBD2	TRBJ2-5	-	TRBV7-6	TGTGCCAGCAGCTCAATGGGACTAGCGGGAAGCCAAGAGACCCAGTACTTC	CASSSMGLAGSQETQYF
-	TRBJ2-7	-	TRBV29-1	TGCAGCGTTGAACTGACAGATTCCTACGAGCAGTACTTC	CSVELTDSYEQYF
-	TRBJ1-1	-	TRBV19	TGTGCCAGTATTGGAGAGAGGTTCATTGGGGCTTTCTTT	CASIGERFIGAFF
-	TRBJ2-7	-	TRBV7-9	TGTGCCAGCAGCTGGACAAGGACCGGAGGATACGAGCAGTACTTC	CASSWTRTGGYEQYF
TRBD1	TRBJ2-3	-	TRBV9	TGTGCCAGCAGCGTCCGAGGACAGGGGACCATTGAAGATACGCAGTATTTT	CASSVRGQGTIEDTQYF
TRBD2	TRBJ2-7	-	TRBV7-2	TGTGCCAGCACCTGGACTAGCGACCACTACGAGCAGTACTTC	CASTWTSDHYEQYF
TRBD2	TRBJ2-5	-	TRBV7-9	TGTGCCAGCAGCTCCCCCTTTTGGGAGCTAGCGGGAGAAGAGACCCAGTACTTC	CASSSPFWELAGEETQYF
TRBD2	TRBJ2-1	-	TRBV12-5	TGTGCTAGTGGTTTGGTTCTTGAGGAGTCAGCGGGAGCGAATGAGCAGTTCTTC	CASGLVLEESAGANEQFF
TRBD1	TRBJ1-5	-	TRBV28	TGTGCCAGTATCCCGGGACAGTACTATAATCAGCCCCAGCATTTT	CASIPGQYYNQPQHF
-	TRBJ2-2	-	TRBV6-4	TGTGCCAGCAGTGACTCAAGCAGCGGGGAGCTGTTTTTT	CASSDSSSGELFF
-	TRBJ2-5	few	TRBV7-2	TGTGCCAGCAGCTTAGAACTTTCCTCCGCGGCGGAGACCCAGTACTTC	CASSLELSSAAETQYF
-	TRBJ2-1	-	TRBV5-4	TGTGCCAGCATCCGGGGAGGGGGGTTATCCTACAATGAGCAGTTCTTC	CASIRGGGLSYNEQFF
TRBD2	TRBJ2-1	-	TRBV27	TGTGCCAGCAACTCAAGGGGACTAGCGGGAGTTCCCTACAATGAGCAGTTCTTC	CASNSRGLAGVPYNEQFF
TRBD1	TRBJ2-7	-	TRBV2	TGTGCCAGCAGTTCACCTAAGGGACAGGGAACAGACTACGAGCAGTACTTC	CASSSPKGQGTDYEQYF
-	TRBJ2-2	-	TRBV13	TGTGCCAGCAGTCCCCTTACAGGTAGCACCGGGGAGCTGTTTTTT	CASSPLTGSTGELFF
TRBD2	TRBJ2-7	-	TRBV2	TGTGCCAGCAGTGTCGGGACTAGCGGGAGTCCAACCTACGAGCAGTACTTC	CASSVGTSGSPTYEQYF
-	TRBJ2-5	-	TRBV5-1	TGCGCCAGCAGCGCTATGGGAGGTGGTTCGGTCGGTGAGACCCAGTACTTC	CASSAMGGGSVGETQYF
TRBD1	TRBJ1-5	-	TRBV28	TGTGCCAGCAGCCCCGGGACAGCTTCGGGTCAGCCCCAGCATTTT	CASSPGTASGQPQHF
TRBD2	TRBJ2-1	-	TRBV5-8	TGTGCCAGCAGCGGACTAGCGGGGTACAATGAGCAGTTCTTC	CASSGLAGYNEQFF
-	TRBJ2-7	-	TRBV9	TGTGCCAGCAGCTCCAACTACGAGCAGTACTTC	CASSSNYEQYF
TRBD1	TRBJ1-5	once	TRBV7-8	TGTGCCAGCAGCCCTACTAGGGGGCGCGGGGGCAATCAGCCCCAGCATTTT	CASSPTRGRGGNQPQHF
TRBD2	TRBJ2-5	-	TRBV5-1	TGCGCCAGCAGCTTGGCCGTAGCGGGAAGTCCCCAAGAGACCCAGTACTTC	CASSLAVAGSPQETQYF